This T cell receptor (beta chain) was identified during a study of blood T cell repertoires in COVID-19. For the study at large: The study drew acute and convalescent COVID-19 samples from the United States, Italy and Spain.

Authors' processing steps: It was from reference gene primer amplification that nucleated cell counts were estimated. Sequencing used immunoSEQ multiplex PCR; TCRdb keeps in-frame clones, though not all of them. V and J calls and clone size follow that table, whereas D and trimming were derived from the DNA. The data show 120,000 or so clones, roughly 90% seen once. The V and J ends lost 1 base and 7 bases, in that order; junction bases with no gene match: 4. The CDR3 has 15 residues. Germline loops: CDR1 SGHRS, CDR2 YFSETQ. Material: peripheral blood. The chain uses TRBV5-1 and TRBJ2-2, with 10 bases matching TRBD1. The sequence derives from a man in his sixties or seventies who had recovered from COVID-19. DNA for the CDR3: TGCGCCAGCAGCTTGACGGGACAGGGGATCGGGGAGCTGTTTTTT. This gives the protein CASSLTGQGIGELFF.